The 24 T cell receptor beta chains listed next were all sequenced from one sample in a study of shared clonotypes between healthy human individuals. Libraries were prepared by immunoSEQ multiplex PCR; TCRdb keeps only in-frame clonotypes and omits some of them. Of approximately 440,000 clones in the sample, roughly 80% were seen once. The sequencing input was PBMCs. These receptors were obtained from a middle-aged woman in good health. Some clones in this sample may be carry-over from other donors' samples.

Regarding this clone: This sample includes further DNA sequences coding for the same CDR3. V is TRBV5-6 and J is TRBJ1-5; unclear D gene. This CDR3 is 15 amino acids long. In germline, CDR1 is SGHDT, CDR2 YYEEEE. V was shortened by 0 bases and J by 4 bases, with 11 bases between the two germline ends. The CDR3 nucleotides read TGTGCCAGCAGCTTGGCTGGTGGGAGAAATCAGCCCCAGCATTTT. This codes for CASSLAGGRNQPQHF.

The chain combines TRBV2 with TRBJ2-3; TRBD2 matches at 7 bases. The ends lost 7 bases at V and 4 bases at J; junction bases unmatched: 8. Germline V CDR1 and CDR2: SNHLY, FYNNEI. The length of the CDR3 is 14 residues. The CDR3 coding sequence is TGTGCCAGCACCAAATGGGGGGGTCCAGATACGCAGTATTTT. Its protein is CASTKWGGPDTQYF.

As for this clone: This may stem from a read error, because a much larger clone lies one nucleotide away. Other nucleotide sequences from this sample produce the same CDR3. V is TRBV7-8 and J is TRBJ1-4, with D tentatively TRBD1 (5 bases). This CDR3 is 15 amino acids long. Germline V gene sequence: CDR1 SGHVS, CDR2 FQNEAQ. CDR3 residues: CASSSRGEKNEKLFF. The CDR3 DNA is TGCGCCAGCAGCTCCCGGGGGGAGAAGAACGAAAAACTGTTTTTT.

A few counts support this clone. This sequence joins TRBV5-1 and TRBJ2-1; 9 bases align to TRBD2. CDR1 SGHRS and CDR2 YFSETQ come from the germline V gene. The V and J ends lost 2 bases and 6 bases, in that order; junction bases with no gene match: 6. The CDR3 is 15 amino acids. CDR3 loop: CASSFSGSGGNEQFF. CDR3 nucleotides: TGCGCCAGCAGCTTTAGCGGGAGCGGGGGCAATGAGCAGTTCTTC.

On this clone: A much larger clone sits a single nucleotide away, making a read error possible. The CDR3, as DNA: TGCGCCAGCAGCTTGGCTCAGACCCACACCGGGGAGCTGTTTTTT. Protein sequence: CASSLAQTHTGELFF. The V call is TRBV5-1, the J call TRBJ2-2; D is ambiguous. The CDR3 has 15 residues. The V and J ends lost 0 bases and 3 bases respectively, with 9 bases between them. CDR1 and CDR2 (germline): SGHRS, YFSETQ.

This chain uses TRBV4-1 with TRBJ2-7; the D is unclear. V was shortened by 0 bases and J by 7 bases, with 13 bases between the two germline ends. Germline values: CDR1 MGHRA, CDR2 YSYEKL. The CDR3 length is 14 residues. Written as DNA, the CDR3 is TGCGCCAGCAGCCAAGATAGAGCCCGACGAGAGCAGTACTTC. Translated, it gives CASSQDRARREQYF.

The chain combines TRBV7-2 with TRBJ1-5; a weak D match, TRBD1 (5 bases). This CDR3 spans 16 amino acids. The V end was cut by 5 bases, the J end by 5 bases, with 19 bases between. Germline assignment: CDR1 SGHTA and CDR2 FQGNSA. The CDR3 loop is CASSAHGAGSDQPQHF. The CDR3 DNA sequence: TGTGCCAGCAGCGCCCACGGGGCCGGGTCCGATCAGCCCCAGCATTTT.

Regarding this clone: This likely came from a read error, as a far larger clone is one base away. This chain joins TRBV4-1 and TRBJ1-4; D gene unclear. V dropped 2 bases and J dropped 10 bases, with 11 bases sitting between them. Germline loops: CDR1 MGHRA, CDR2 YSYEKL. This CDR3 comprises 13 residues. The CDR3 DNA follows: TGCGCCAGCAGCCAAAGTCCGGCTGGAAAACTGTTTTTT. Translated, it gives CASSQSPAGKLFF.

The chain has TRBV9 and TRBJ2-7; TRBD2 aligns across 8 bases. V trimming: 3 bases; J trimming: 5 bases; junction bases outside the gene matches: 10. The CDR3 runs 15 residues. CDR1 is SGDLS and CDR2 is YYNGEE in the germline V gene. CDR3 in DNA: TGTGCCAGCAGCGCCCTCGGTGGGACTAGGAACGAGCAGTACTTC. It encodes CASSALGGTRNEQYF.

The V and J genes are TRBV6-5 and TRBJ2-2; possibly TRBD2 for D (5 bases). The germline V gene has CDR1 MNHEY and CDR2 SVGAGI. V lost 0 bases to trimming and J lost 8 bases, with 7 bases between them. The CDR3 length is 13 residues. In DNA, the CDR3 is TGTGCCAGCAGTTACTCGAGGGAGGGGGAGCTGTTTTTT. Residues: CASSYSREGELFF.

This clone was picked up a small number of times. The chain links TRBV30 to TRBJ1-1; D uncertain. The CDR3 is 12 residues long. Deletions cut 1 base from V and 4 bases from J, with 7 bases between. The germline V gene encodes CDR1 GTSNPN and CDR2 SVGIG (reference sequence). The CDR3 region is CAWSGSLTEAFF. The CDR3, as DNA: TGTGCCTGGAGTGGGTCACTCACTGAAGCTTTCTTT.

The chain uses TRBV28 and TRBJ1-4; 7 bases map to TRBD1. This CDR3 is built from 11 residues. J was trimmed by 8 bases and V by 8 bases; bases with no gene match: 2. Germline V CDR1 and CDR2: MDHEN, SYDVKM. The DNA for the CDR3 is TGTGCCAGCCAGGGGGGAGAAAAACTGTTTTTT. Translation: CASQGGEKLFF.

This chain links TRBV11-2 with TRBJ2-3; D is ambiguous. There are 14 residues in the CDR3. CDR1 is SGHAT, CDR2 FQNNGV, per germline. Trimming took off 4 bases at V and 1 base at J, with 9 bases between the two ends. The CDR3 bases are TGTGCCAGCAGCTACCTACGCGGCACAGATACGCAGTATTTT. This gives the protein CASSYLRGTDTQYF.

Concerning this clone: It may be a read error: a sequence one base away is much more abundant. The chain combines TRBV21-1 with TRBJ1-5; the table's D call TRBD1 went unverified against the DNA. TRBV21-1 is a pseudogene locus. The CDR3 is made up of 14 amino acids. In nucleotides, the CDR3 is TGTGCCAGCAGAACAGGGAATAGCAATCAGCCCCAGCATTTT. Amino acid sequence: CASRTGNSNQPQHF.

Remarks on this clone: A far larger clone differs by one base, so this is likely a read error. Different DNA sequences within this sample yield the same CDR3. The chain couples TRBV5-6 to TRBJ1-2; no clear D. From germline, CDR1 is SGHDT and CDR2 YYEEEE. V was clipped by 0 bases and J by 5 bases, with 14 bases between them. This CDR3 has 15 residues. The CDR3 region has the DNA TGTGCCAGCAGCTTGGAAGGAACTGTGGGATATGGCTACACCTTC. Protein product: CASSLEGTVGYGYTF.

Points on this clone: A far larger clone is just one base off, so this is likely a read error. This sequence joins TRBV5-1 and TRBJ2-5; 12 bases are a match to TRBD2. Germline V gene data show CDR1 as SGHRS and CDR2 as YFSETQ. This CDR3 comprises 15 residues. V lost 1 base to trimming and J lost 9 bases; unmatched junction nucleotides: 7. The CDR3 DNA reads TGCGCCAGCAGCTTGAGACTAGCGGGGGCCGGGGCCCAGTACTTC. This sequence encodes CASSLRLAGAGAQYF.

This CDR3 is CASSNPTGAQETQYF. The DNA of the CDR3 is TGCGCCAGCAGCAACCCGACAGGGGCCCAAGAGACCCAGTACTTC. The chain joins TRBV5-1 to TRBJ2-5; TRBD1 matches at 8 bases. Per the germline V gene, CDR1 is SGHRS and CDR2 is YFSETQ. This CDR3 spans 15 amino acids. J gave up 1 base and V 4 bases, and 6 bases lay outside the gene matches.

As concerns this clone: Other DNA sequences from this sample encode an identical CDR3 as well. The J gene is TRBJ2-2, the V gene TRBV18, with D perhaps matching TRBD2 (5 bases). The CDR3 is 12 residues long. The germline CDR1 and CDR2 sequences are KGHSH and LQKENI. The V end lost 6 bases, the J end lost 5 bases, and 7 bases lay between the germline ends. The CDR3 region has the DNA TGTGCCAGCTCTGGAGGTACCGGGGAGCTGTTTTTT. Translation gives CASSGGTGELFF.

The V call is TRBV30, the J call TRBJ2-7; 11 nucleotides line up with TRBD1. CDR1 and CDR2 (germline): GTSNPN, SVGIG (reference sequence). Losses at the gene ends were 6 bases for V and 4 bases for J; bases not matched to a gene: 8. CDR3 length: 14 residues. Here the CDR3 reads CACLPGTGGYEQYF. The CDR3 region has the DNA TGTGCCTGTCTCCCCGGGACAGGGGGATACGAGCAGTACTTC.

This clone occurred many times. Other DNA sequences in this sample translate to the same CDR3. The chain uses TRBV2 and TRBJ1-2; unclear D gene. The germline V gene encodes CDR1 SNHLY and CDR2 FYNNEI. This CDR3 comprises 13 residues. V gave up 8 bases and J gave up 4 bases, with 14 bases separating them. CDR3 DNA: TGTGCCAGCCGGATAGCGGCGGTCTATGGCTACACCTTC. Its translation: CASRIAAVYGYTF.

This clone was seen just once. A far larger clone is just one base off, so this is likely a read error. This sample includes further DNA sequences coding for the same CDR3. J is TRBJ1-1 and V is TRBV30, with D tentatively TRBD1 (6 bases). CDR1 is GTSNPN, CDR2 SVGIG, per germline (reference sequence). The CDR3 runs to 12 residues. Written as DNA, the CDR3 is TGCGCCTGGAGCGTCGGGGGCCTTGAAGCTTTCTTT. Amino acids: CAWSVGGLEAFF.

As concerns this clone: One end of the junction varies from germline; a read error may be responsible. CDR3 coding DNA: TGCGCCAGCAGCCAGCTGGGACTAGCGGCTAACACCGGGGAGCTGTCTTTT. It specifies CASSQLGLAANTGELSF. The V and J genes are TRBV4-3 and TRBJ2-2; 11 bases match TRBD2. The germline gives CDR1 LGHNA, CDR2 YSLEER. This CDR3 is built from 17 residues.

This sequence joins TRBV10-3 and TRBJ2-5; D uncertain. There are 14 residues in the CDR3. Germline CDR1 ENHRY, CDR2 SYGVKD. Trimming removed 4 bases from V and 7 bases from J, with 16 bases in between. CDR3 region: CAISGGAGRGTQYF. The CDR3 DNA follows: TGTGCCATCAGTGGTGGCGCTGGGCGTGGGACCCAGTACTTC.

Here the CDR3 reads CASSLAGLTYEQYF. The CDR3 DNA is TGCGCCAGCAGCTTGGCGGGACTGACCTACGAGCAGTACTTC. This sequence joins TRBV5-1 and TRBJ2-7; D may be TRBD2 (6 bases). Trimming took off 0 bases at V and 2 bases at J, with 9 bases between the two ends. The V gene's germline CDR1 is SGHRS and CDR2 YFSETQ. The CDR3 consists of 14 residues.